This T cell receptor beta chain is from a study of beta chain features in type 1 diabetes listed by TCRdb under 2018. Regarding the research as a whole: No differences in mean age, gender distribution, total cell number or subset yield were found between patients and healthy donors. A total of some 100,000,000 sorted cells were examined across all samples, and the number of cells per subset was strongly correlated with RNA yield. In the study, TCRB repertoires of sorted circulating CD4+ T cell subsets from recently diagnosed type 1 diabetes patients were compared with those of matched healthy donors. Regulatory and stem cell-like memory subsets were obtained from only 8 patients and roughly 8 healthy donors, while naive and central memory subsets were obtained from all 30 or so donors. Beyond this particular receptor, the publication reports: Because cDNA rather than genomic DNA was sequenced, highly expressing activated cells could have been over-represented, although no difference in activation and CD3 levels was found between groups. Only small numbers of individuals were included in the HLA sub-analyses, which left unresolved whether HLA type had any influence on TCRB rearrangement. PCR may preferentially amplify shorter templates, but because patient and control samples were amplified and corrected together, any resulting skew would affect both groups equally. Naive, central memory and regulatory TCRB repertoires appeared to be more alike among patients than among healthy donors. Fewer insertions and more nucleotide deletions at VDJ recombination sites were observed in patients with type 1 diabetes, implying thymic rearrangement abnormalities. Type 1 diabetes patients showed a moderate but significant shortening of TCRB CDR3 length in all four CD4+ subsets.

The entire isolated RNA was reverse transcribed using the High Capacity cDNA Reverse Transcription Kit, and thus expressed TCRB transcripts were sequenced. Naive, central memory and regulatory T cell samples underwent deep immunoSEQ sequencing, averaging approximately 3.3 million total reads per sample. After sorted cells were lysed in RLT buffer, RNA was extracted with DNase-treated RNeasy Micro or Mini kits, with the choice depending on cell number. Each cell subset was processed on its own to prevent cross-contamination, while patient and healthy donor samples were processed together. The immunoSEQ multiplex PCR was used to amplify TCRB sequences from cDNA, generating 87-bp fragments that spanned the CDR3 region. Amplicons were sequenced on the Illumina HiSeq platform. From the authors' description of their analysis: Synthetic template baselines were used to correct PCR bias computationally, reads within Hamming distance 2 were collapsed, and singletons that could not be merged were discarded. By aligning reads against IMGT, V, D and J genes, CDR3 length, and insertions or deletions at six rearrangement sites were assigned. Within each subset, clonotype counts were normalized to sorted cell number, and only after that were true diversity and Gini coefficients computed with the tcR R package. The overlap coefficient, calculated on TCRB nucleotide sequences, was used to quantify repertoire sharing. Not all clones reach the TCRdb copy of this immuneACCESS table, which keeps in-frame sequences only. Checked studies attribute under half of the gap to unresolved V genes and leave the rest unexplained. V, J and clone size derive from that table, while D and trimming were established from the DNA sequence. For this sample the table gives about 140,000 clones, of which about 13% were detected only once. Of the sample, 1.3% falls within the top ten clones.

Each donor gave one peripheral blood draw, roughly 120 mL on average, collected into heparinised tubes. A BD FACSAria II and a panel including CD45RO, CCR7, CD25, CD127, CD95 and CD27 were used to sort naive, central memory, regulatory and stem cell-like memory CD4+ T cells. Purity was above 95% for every sorted population. PBMCs were isolated right away by Lymphoprep density gradient centrifugation and were stained directly, without culture. Samples were stained and sorted in pairs, with one healthy donor and one patient per experiment, so that batch effects were minimized. In this sample, this clone turned up a few times. No cognate antigen has been identified for it. Per-base qualities were not stored, and no clone one base away is much larger. Sequenced: central memory CD4+ T cells from blood. This receptor was identified in a young man with type 1 diabetes.

This receptor carries the CDR3 CASSLGGFVETQYF. The sequenced DNA is TGTGCCAGCAGCTTAGGGGGGTTTGTGGAGACCCAGTACTTC. The chain is made from TRBV7-2 and TRBJ2-5; the D gene is possibly TRBD1 or TRBD2, with 5 bases matching each. CDR1 and CDR2, per the germline V gene, are SGHTA and FQGNSA. The V and J ends are trimmed by 1 base and 5 bases, leaving 11 bases between them. Including the terminal cysteine and phenylalanine, the CDR3 comprises 14 residues. The DNA shown is the 42-base CDR3, in frame from base 1.